The 20 T cell receptor beta chains below come from one sample, sequenced in a study of blood T cell repertoires in COVID-19. TCRdb's table, derived via immunoSEQ multiplex PCR, lists solely in-frame clones and lacks some. The top ten clones hold approximately 23% of a sample with roughly 100,000 clones, approximately 81% of them seen once. Input material: peripheral blood. The receptors derive from a man older than 75 with active or convalescent COVID-19.

This rearrangement joins TRBV3-1 (or the pseudogene TRBV3-2) to TRBJ1-3, with D perhaps matching TRBD1 (5 bases). The germline gives CDR1 LGHDT, CDR2 YNNKEL (reference sequence). Between the trimmed V and J ends, which lost 2 bases and 2 bases, there was a span of 10 bases. CDR3 length equals 15 residues. CDR3 sequence: CASSQSRQTGNTIYF. In nucleotides, the CDR3 is TGTGCCAGCAGCCAATCACGACAGACTGGAAACACCATATATTTT.

CDR3: CASSLVSGSGTGANVLTF. CDR3 DNA: TGCGCCAGCAGCTTGGTCTCGGGATCTGGTACTGGGGCCAACGTCCTGACTTTC. The V and J genes are TRBV5-1 and TRBJ2-6, with D possibly matching TRBD2 (5 bases). Between the trimmed V and J ends, which lost 0 bases and 2 bases, there was a span of 15 bases. This CDR3 is built from 18 residues. The germline CDR1 and CDR2 sequences are SGHRS and YFSETQ.

J is TRBJ1-1 and V is TRBV19, with 9 bases that match TRBD1. Germline V gene data show CDR1 as LNHDA and CDR2 as SQIVND (reference sequence). V shed 6 bases and J 1 base; nucleotides not matched to a gene: 6. This CDR3 spans 15 amino acids. For the CDR3, the DNA is TGTGCCAGTAGCAAGGACAGGGGAGGGAACACTGAAGCTTTCTTT. This translates into CASSKDRGGNTEAFF. The variable domain in full, with the rest retrieved from reference TRBV19 and TRBJ1-1, is DGGITQSPKYLFRKEGQNVTLSCEQNLNHDAMYWYRQDPGQGLRLIYYSQIVNDFQKGDIAEGYSVSREKKESFPLTVTSAQKNPTAFYLCASSKDRGGNTEAFFGQGTRLTVV.

This clone was recorded only once. The chain recombines TRBV7-2 with TRBJ2-5; 14 bases line up with TRBD2. The length of the CDR3 is 16 residues. The germline gives CDR1 SGHTA, CDR2 FQGNSA. J gave up 4 bases and V 7 bases, and 8 bases lay outside the gene matches. CDR3 in DNA: TGTGCCAGCAAAACTCGGACTAGCGGGGGGACAGAGACCCAGTACTTC. Translation: CASKTRTSGGTETQYF.

CDR3 DNA: TGTGCCAGCAGCCAAGGGCGGACTAGCACCGGGGAGCTGTTTTTT. It yields the protein CASSQGRTSTGELFF. The chain combines TRBV3-1 (or the pseudogene TRBV3-2) with TRBJ2-2; 7 bases line up with TRBD2. Trimming at V came to 1 base and at J to 4 bases, leaving 3 bases not matched to a gene. CDR1 LGHDT and CDR2 YNNKEL come from the germline V gene (reference sequence). This CDR3 comprises 15 residues.

The V call is TRBV6-1, the J call TRBJ1-3; D possibly corresponds to TRBD1 (5 bases). This CDR3 is 13 amino acids long. Germline values: CDR1 MNHNS, CDR2 SASEGT. With 2 bases removed from V and 3 bases from J, the gap between germline ends came to 5 bases. CDR3 nucleotide sequence: TGTGCCAGCAGTGAACAGGGTGGAAACACCATATATTTT. This codes for CASSEQGGNTIYF.

This clone has a single count. The chain joins TRBV11-1 to TRBJ1-5, with 9 bases identical to TRBD1. With V trimmed by 3 bases and J by 7 bases, 7 bases remained unmatched. This CDR3 is built from 15 residues. Germline CDR1 SGHAT, CDR2 FQDESV (reference sequence). CDR3 loop: CASSLYRGQGQPQHF. In DNA, the CDR3 is TGTGCCAGCAGCTTGTACAGGGGGCAGGGACAGCCCCAGCATTTT.

V is TRBV4-1 and J is TRBJ1-6; a weak D match, TRBD1 (5 bases). Germline values: CDR1 MGHRA, CDR2 YSYEKL. The CDR3 totals 14 residues. Trimming pared 0 bases from V and 13 bases from J, leaving 13 bases between. The CDR3 region has the DNA TGCGCCAGCAGCCAAGATATTAGGGGTTCGCCCCTCCACTTT. This sequence encodes CASSQDIRGSPLHF.

The V gene is TRBV4-3, the J gene TRBJ2-7; 8 bases are a match to TRBD1. Unmatched junction bases numbered 8, after V lost 4 bases and J lost 0 bases. Germline values: CDR1 LGHNA, CDR2 YSLEER. This CDR3 has 16 amino acids. CDR3 nucleotides: TGCGCCAGCAGCCCACATACCGACAGGGGCTCCTACGAGCAGTACTTC. Its translation is CASSPHTDRGSYEQYF.

The V call is TRBV11-3, the J call TRBJ2-2; D is perhaps TRBD2 (6 bases). Germline CDR1 and CDR2: SGHNT and YENEEA. The CDR3 spans 14 residues. V lost 5 bases and J lost 9, with 16 bases in between. The chain's CDR3 is CASSRSGVNRELFF. The CDR3, as DNA: TGTGCCAGCAGCCGATCGGGGGTGAACCGGGAGCTGTTTTTT.

The chain has TRBV7-9 and TRBJ2-2, with no clear D. The CDR3 totals 15 residues. From germline, CDR1 is SEHNR and CDR2 FQNEAQ (reference sequence). The V end was cut by 3 bases, the J end by 0 bases, with 8 bases between. CDR3 nucleotides: TGTGCCAGCAGCTTTAGTAACGCGAACACCGGGGAGCTGTTTTTT. Translated: CASSFSNANTGELFF.

The rearrangement links TRBV9 to TRBJ2-1; 8 bases fit TRBD2. This CDR3 region has 14 residues. Per the germline V gene, CDR1 is SGDLS and CDR2 is YYNGEE. Trimming at V came to 2 bases and at J to 3 bases, leaving 1 base not matched to a gene. DNA of the CDR3: TGTGCCAGCAGCGTGGGACTAGACTACAATGAGCAGTTCTTC. This codes for CASSVGLDYNEQFF.

V usage is TRBV4-3 and J usage is TRBJ1-4, with 11 positions matching TRBD1. V lost 1 base and J lost 7; bases outside the gene matches: 5. The CDR3 spans 16 residues. CDR1 and CDR2 (germline): LGHNA, YSLEER. CDR3 in amino acids: CASSQGRTGGVEKLFF. For the CDR3, the DNA is TGCGCCAGCAGCCAAGGCCGGACAGGGGGCGTTGAAAAACTGTTTTTT.

This chain uses TRBV5-1 with TRBJ2-1; 8 nucleotides agree with TRBD2. Germline values: CDR1 SGHRS, CDR2 YFSETQ. Trimming removed 4 bases from V and 5 bases from J; junction bases left unmatched: 5. The CDR3 contains 14 residues. CDR3 bases: TGCGCCAGCAGCCGGGGGGGCCCCAACAATGAGCAGTTCTTC. This sequence encodes CASSRGGPNNEQFF.

This clone was recorded only once. The rearrangement joins TRBV7-2 to TRBJ1-2; 7 bases fit TRBD1. CDR1 is SGHTA and CDR2 is FQGNSA in the germline V gene. This CDR3 contains 12 residues. V lost 4 bases, J lost 7 bases, and 3 bases stayed unmatched. Written as DNA, the CDR3 is TGTGCCAGCAGCTCGACAGGGACTGGCTACACCTTC. Translation: CASSSTGTGYTF.

This clone has just one count. The V and J genes are TRBV3-1 (or the pseudogene TRBV3-2) and TRBJ2-3, with a possible D match to TRBD2 (6 bases). The germline gives CDR1 LGHDT, CDR2 YNNKEL (reference sequence). V was pared by 4 bases and J by 0 bases, with 11 bases between. The CDR3 extends over 15 amino acids. This chain's CDR3 is CASSLGDSSTDTQYF. The CDR3, as DNA: TGTGCCAGCAGCCTCGGGGACTCTAGCACAGATACGCAGTATTTT.

The chain combines TRBV7-9 with TRBJ2-7; 8 bases line up with TRBD1. This CDR3 is 14 amino acids long. The ends lost 5 bases at V and 3 bases at J; junction bases unmatched: 6. Germline V lookup: CDR1 SEHNR, CDR2 FQNEAQ (reference sequence). In DNA, the CDR3 is TGTGCCAGCAGCGCGACAGGGGCGGACTACGAGCAGTACTTC. Encoded protein: CASSATGADYEQYF.

This chain uses TRBV9 with TRBJ2-1; a possible D gene is TRBD1 (6 bases). The V and J ends lost 4 bases and 7 bases respectively, with 18 bases between them. This CDR3 has 15 residues. CDR1 and CDR2 from the germline V gene are SGDLS and YYNGEE. CDR3 coding DNA: TGTGCCAGCAGCAACAGTCCCGGGGACACAAATGAGCAGTTCTTC. Translating it yields CASSNSPGDTNEQFF.

V and J are TRBV7-9 and TRBJ1-2, with TRBD1 as a possible D gene (5 bases). The ends were cut back, 3 bases at V and 7 bases at J, with 18 bases in the middle. This CDR3 spans 15 amino acids. Germline V gene sequence: CDR1 SEHNR, CDR2 FQNEAQ (reference sequence). This CDR3 is CASSLGPGKLGGYTF. CDR3 coding DNA: TGTGCCAGCAGCTTGGGGCCAGGAAAGTTGGGTGGCTACACCTTC.

The CDR3 sequence: CASSLEGQERTEAFF. The CDR3 DNA follows: TGTGCCAGCAGCTTAGAGGGACAGGAAAGAACTGAAGCTTTCTTT. J is TRBJ1-1 and V is TRBV7-8; 8 positions agree with TRBD1. CDR1 and CDR2 (germline): SGHVS, FQNEAQ. V gave up 1 base and J gave up 5 bases; unmatched junction bases: 6. This CDR3 is 15 amino acids long. Full variable domain (rest looked up from reference TRBV7-8 and TRBJ1-1): GAGVSQSPRYKVAKRGQDVALRCDPISGHVSLFWYQQALGQGPEFLTYFQNEAQLDKSGLPSDRFFAERPEGSVSTLKIQRTQQEDSAVYLCASSLEGQERTEAFFGQGTRLTVV.